Listed below are T cell receptor beta chains from one sample, sequenced in a study of T cell responses to AZD1222 COVID-19 vaccine. Produced via immunoSEQ multiplex PCR; TCRdb's table is partial and in-frame only. The data contain 120,000 to 150,000 clones, about 90% of them singletons. The source was peripheral blood, collected on day 0 of AZD1222 vaccination. These receptor sequences come from an adult in good health. CDR3s include the opening cysteine and the closing phenylalanine or tryptophan. D genes are given only for firm matches. Size values are once, few and many counts, or a class for expanded clones, and some rows have none.

v_call	d_call	j_call	clone_size	cdr3_aa	cdr3_nt
TRBV18	.	TRBJ1-5	.	CASSIMSDQPQHF	TGTGCCAGCTCAATTATGTCTGATCAGCCCCAGCATTTT
TRBV19	TRBD2	TRBJ2-5	once	CASNLGPAGEETQYF	TGTGCCAGTAATCTCGGACCAGCGGGAGAAGAGACCCAGTACTTC
TRBV4-3	.	TRBJ1-2	.	CASSQDGGTVWYGYTF	TGCGCCAGCAGCCAAGACGGAGGAACGGTGTGGTATGGCTACACCTTC
TRBV19	.	TRBJ1-5	.	CATRPQGGGIQPQHF	TGTGCCACCCGTCCCCAGGGAGGGGGTATTCAGCCCCAGCATTTT
TRBV19	.	TRBJ2-7	.	CASSIGDTRRDEQYF	TGTGCCAGTAGTATAGGGGACACTCGCAGGGACGAGCAGTACTTC
TRBV5-7	.	TRBJ1-1	.	CASRRRARGTEAFF	TGTGCCAGCAGACGGCGGGCGAGGGGGACTGAAGCTTTCTTT
TRBV7-3	.	TRBJ2-3	.	CASSSTGRSTQYF	TGTGCCAGCAGCTCCACAGGGAGGAGCACGCAGTATTTT
TRBV7-8	.	TRBJ1-3	.	CASSLIFAGGNTIYF	TGTGCCAGCAGCTTAATATTCGCGGGAGGAAACACCATATATTTT
TRBV7-9	.	TRBJ1-1	.	CASRPPHAVDTEAFF	TGTGCCAGCAGACCCCCCCACGCGGTGGACACTGAAGCTTTCTTT
TRBV19	.	TRBJ1-6	.	CASSADGLSSYNSPLHF	TGTGCCAGTAGCGCGGACGGGCTAAGCTCCTATAATTCACCCCTCCACTTT
TRBV18	TRBD2	TRBJ2-5	.	CASSPRQKLAGGRETQYF	TGTGCCAGCTCACCCCGGCAGAAACTAGCGGGGGGACGGGAGACCCAGTACTTC
TRBV7-8	.	TRBJ1-5	.	CASSYFGQPQHF	TGTGCCAGCAGCTATTTTGGTCAGCCCCAGCATTTT
TRBV11-2	.	TRBJ2-1	.	CASSFSGDNEQFF	TGTGCCAGCAGCTTCTCCGGAGACAATGAGCAGTTCTTC
TRBV11-2	TRBD2	TRBJ2-2	.	CASSPISSGGDTGELFF	TGTGCCAGCAGCCCTATCTCTAGCGGGGGGGACACCGGGGAGCTGTTTTTT
TRBV7-9	TRBD1	TRBJ1-1	.	CASSLQGGDPQNTEAFF	TGTGCCAGCAGCCTACAGGGGGGAGACCCCCAGAACACTGAAGCTTTCTTT
TRBV7-3	.	TRBJ2-3	.	CASSLTGSEADTQYF	TGTGCCAGCAGCTTAACGGGATCCGAGGCAGATACGCAGTATTTT
TRBV12-3/TRBV12-4	TRBD2	TRBJ2-1	.	CASRREDDNEQFF	TGTGCCAGCCGGCGGGAGGACGACAATGAGCAGTTCTTC
TRBV20-1	.	TRBJ2-7	.	CSVRVRDEQYF	TGCAGTGTTCGCGTGAGGGACGAGCAGTACTTC
TRBV5-1	.	TRBJ2-3	.	CASSLGQFTDTQYF	TGCGCCAGCAGCTTGGGACAGTTCACAGATACGCAGTATTTT
TRBV28	.	TRBJ1-5	.	CASQTRGVNQPQHF	TGTGCCAGCCAGACTCGAGGGGTTAATCAGCCCCAGCATTTT
TRBV28	TRBD1	TRBJ2-7	.	CASLSNRGRNYEQYF	TGTGCCAGCCTTAGCAACAGGGGGAGAAACTACGAGCAGTACTTC
TRBV18	TRBD1	TRBJ2-7	.	CASSPYEQGTSYEQYF	TGTGCCAGCTCACCATACGAACAGGGGACCTCCTACGAGCAGTACTTC
TRBV19	.	TRBJ2-3	.	CASGDPGTDTQYF	TGTGCCAGTGGGGACCCCGGCACAGATACGCAGTATTTT
TRBV6-5	.	TRBJ2-7	.	CASSPVGAGYEQYF	TGTGCCAGCAGTCCCGTAGGGGCCGGCTACGAGCAGTACTTC
TRBV7-9	.	TRBJ2-3	.	CASSTPGGDTQYF	TGTGCCAGCAGCACCCCTGGGGGGGATACGCAGTATTTT
TRBV18	.	TRBJ2-5	once	CASSPSPTKFQETQYF	TGTGCCAGCTCACCATCCCCGACTAAATTCCAAGAGACCCAGTACTTC
TRBV6-5	.	TRBJ2-1	.	CASSYRVPFQRFF	TGTGCCAGCAGTTACAGGGTGCCGTTTCAGCGGTTCTTC
TRBV5-4	.	TRBJ1-6	.	CASSPGDLEGSPLHF	TGTGCCAGCTCTCCAGGGGATCTGGAGGGTTCACCCCTCCACTTT
TRBV28	.	TRBJ1-2	.	CASSLVRTALNYGYTF	TGTGCCAGCAGTCTCGTCCGGACAGCCCTGAACTATGGCTACACCTTC
TRBV27	.	TRBJ2-2	once	CASSSPNGWNTGELFF	TGTGCCAGCAGTTCCCCTAACGGATGGAACACCGGGGAGCTGTTTTTT
TRBV9	.	TRBJ1-4	once	CASSTGHKEKLFF	TGTGCCAGCAGCACAGGACACAAAGAAAAACTGTTTTTT
TRBV6-5	TRBD2	TRBJ2-1	.	CASRAEGGGYNEQFF	TGTGCCAGCAGAGCAGAGGGCGGGGGCTACAATGAGCAGTTCTTC
TRBV6-5	.	TRBJ1-1	.	CASSSLAAGNTEAFF	TGTGCCAGCAGTTCCCTCGCGGCAGGTAACACTGAAGCTTTCTTT
TRBV18	.	TRBJ1-4	.	CASSPKADSNEKLFF	TGTGCCAGCTCACCAAAGGCAGATTCGAATGAAAAACTGTTTTTT
TRBV28	TRBD1	TRBJ1-5	.	CASSLPRQGGQPQHF	TGTGCCAGCAGTTTACCTAGACAGGGGGGTCAGCCCCAGCATTTT
TRBV19	.	TRBJ2-3	.	CASNEGVGEDTQYF	TGTGCCAGTAATGAGGGAGTTGGTGAAGATACGCAGTATTTT
TRBV5-6	.	TRBJ1-3	.	CASSLGTGRSPGNTIYF	TGTGCCAGCAGCTTGGGGACGGGACGGAGCCCTGGAAACACCATATATTTT
TRBV5-8	.	TRBJ2-1	.	CATQRGSSYNEQFF	TGTGCCACCCAACGAGGGAGCTCCTACAATGAGCAGTTCTTC
TRBV5-6	.	TRBJ1-2	.	CASSFPRVGYGYTF	TGTGCCAGCAGCTTCCCACGAGTGGGCTATGGCTACACCTTC
TRBV7-7	TRBD1	TRBJ2-5	once	CASSRGTGRQETQYF	TGTGCTAGCAGCCGGGGGACAGGGAGACAAGAGACCCAGTACTTC
TRBV14	TRBD1	TRBJ1-2	.	CASSQTGYGYTF	TGTGCCAGCAGCCAGACAGGGTATGGCTACACCTTC
TRBV11-2	TRBD1	TRBJ1-6	once	CASSSRTGGAVSPLHF	TGTGCCAGCAGCTCCCGGACAGGGGGCGCGGTTTCACCCCTCCACTTT
TRBV6-5	.	TRBJ2-7	.	CASTGDNGEQYF	TGTGCCAGCACTGGGGATAATGGCGAGCAGTACTTC
TRBV4-1	TRBD1	TRBJ2-1	once	CASSHFGDSSNEQFF	TGCGCCAGCAGCCATTTCGGGGACAGCTCCAATGAGCAGTTCTTC
TRBV9	.	TRBJ1-3	.	CASSVDFVSGNTIYF	TGTGCCAGCAGCGTAGACTTCGTTTCTGGAAACACCATATATTTT
TRBV12-3/TRBV12-4	.	TRBJ1-6	once	CASSLAQGKPLHF	TGTGCCAGCAGTTTAGCGCAAGGGAAACCCCTCCACTTT
TRBV5-1	.	TRBJ2-7	.	CASSSTYEQYF	TGCGCCAGCAGCAGTACCTACGAGCAGTACTTC
TRBV2	.	TRBJ1-3	.	CASSAQGVPSGNTIYF	TGTGCCAGCAGTGCCCAAGGTGTACCCTCTGGAAACACCATATATTTT
TRBV4-2	.	TRBJ1-2	few	CASSQREGSRWGYTF	TGTGCCAGCAGCCAGAGGGAGGGATCGCGATGGGGCTACACCTTC
TRBV5-5	TRBD1	TRBJ1-3	.	CASSPRQGSGNTIYF	TGTGCCAGCAGCCCGAGACAGGGGTCAGGAAACACCATATATTTT
TRBV27	.	TRBJ1-6	.	CASSLSPNSPLHF	TGTGCCAGCAGTTTATCCCCTAATTCACCCCTCCACTTT
TRBV7-9	.	TRBJ1-1	.	CASSLGAGEAFF	TGTGCCAGCAGCTTAGGGGCGGGGGAAGCTTTCTTT
TRBV25-1	.	TRBJ1-6	.	CASSSSGRANSPLHF	TGTGCCAGCAGCTCCTCCGGGAGAGCTAATTCACCCCTCCACTTT
TRBV7-3	TRBD2	TRBJ2-2	.	CASSSPTSVVGGELFF	TGTGCCAGCAGCTCCCCGACTAGCGTCGTTGGCGGGGAGCTGTTTTTT